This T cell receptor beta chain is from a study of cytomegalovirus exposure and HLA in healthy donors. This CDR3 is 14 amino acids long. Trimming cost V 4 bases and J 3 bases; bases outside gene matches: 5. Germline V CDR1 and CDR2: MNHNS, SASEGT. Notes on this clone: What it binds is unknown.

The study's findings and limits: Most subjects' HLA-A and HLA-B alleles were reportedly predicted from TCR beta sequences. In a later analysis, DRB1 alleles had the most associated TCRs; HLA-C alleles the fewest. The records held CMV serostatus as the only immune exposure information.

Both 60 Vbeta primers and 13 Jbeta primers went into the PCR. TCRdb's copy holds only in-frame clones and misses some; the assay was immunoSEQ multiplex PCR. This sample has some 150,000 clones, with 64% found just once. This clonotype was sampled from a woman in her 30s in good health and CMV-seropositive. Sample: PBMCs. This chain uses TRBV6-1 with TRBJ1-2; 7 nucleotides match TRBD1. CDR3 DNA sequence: TGTGCCAGCAGTGCGCGGACAGGCCACTATGGCTACACCTTC. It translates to CASSARTGHYGYTF.